This T cell receptor beta chain was sequenced for a study of regulatory T cells in long-lasting Graves disease. Trimming took 4 bases from V and 13 from J, leaving 17 bases between them. CDR3 length equals 13 residues. Germline V gene data show CDR1 as MNHEY and CDR2 as SMNVEV (reference sequence). Arm-PCR with iRepertoire HTBI primers amplified the CDR3 regions for these TCR beta libraries. TCRdb processed the multiplex PCR reads anew with MiXCR; each CDR3 protein has one entry. The table shows about 540,000 distinct CDR3 sequences, with 13% occurring only once. As for time point: newly diagnosed GD, antithyroid drugs for less than 3 months. TCR sequences were obtained from RNA taken from PBMCs. The sample was also reused in another study, on T cells in Graves' hyperthyroidism and ophthalmopathy. Per that paper: The HTBI primer set was used in a first-round RT-PCR of the TCR CDR3. Ophthalmopathy could be told apart from stable hyperthyroidism with a 13 V-J model.

The clonotype was recovered from a man aged 25-45 years with Graves disease. The chain uses TRBV27 and TRBJ2-1; D unresolved. Sequencing used peripheral blood mononuclear cells (PBMCs), obtained at new diagnosis, from a patient treated with antithyroid drugs. The CDR3 coding sequence is TGTGCCAGCAGTTGGGGTCGCGAAGAGACCCAGTTCTTC. It is translated as CASSWGREETQFF.